This T cell receptor beta chain was sequenced during a study of monozygotic twins with inflammatory bowel disease. Study-wide results and limits: In these data, no single strong IBD-associated signal or clonotype received support.

As regards this clonotype: The antigen remains undetermined.

Germline V CDR1 and CDR2: SGHKS, YYEKEE (reference sequence). This CDR3 spans 15 amino acids. TCRdb re-called the 5' RACE reads and gives one entry per CDR3 protein, without DNA. Its table lists approximately 400,000 distinct CDR3 sequences. This sequence was found in a human donor with ulcerative colitis or Crohn's disease, or a healthy co-twin of an affected twin (not recorded which). Material for sequencing was blood. The chain combines TRBV5-5 with TRBJ2-7; the TCRdb D gene call, TRBD1, has no DNA to confirm it. CDR3: CASSPPGSKNYEQYF. Filled out from reference TRBV5-5 and TRBJ2-7, the complete variable domain reads DAGVTQSPTHLIKTRGQQVTLRCSPISGHKSVSWYQQVLGQGPQFIFQYYEKEERGRGNFPDRFSARQFPNYSSELNVNALLLGDSALYLCASSPPGSKNYEQYFGPGTRLTVT.